A single sample gave rise to the 18 T cell receptor beta chains below, sequenced in a study of T cell changes during pregnancy in multiple sclerosis. Profiled with immunoSEQ multiplex PCR; TCRdb holds only in-frame clones, not every one. The sample has about 23,000 clones, approximately 86% seen once. Sequences were derived from CD4+ T cells from peripheral blood mononuclear cells, sampled in the first trimester of pregnancy. The receptor source for this set is a female donor in good health, enrolled as a control in a pregnancy study.

V and J are TRBV19 and TRBJ2-1, with 9 bases matching TRBD2. The CDR3 extends over 17 amino acids. V lost 0 bases to trimming and J lost 1 base; unmatched junction nucleotides: 4. CDR1 and CDR2 (germline): LNHDA, SQIVND (reference sequence). The DNA of the CDR3 is TGTGCCAGTAGTATAGAAATCCTAGCGGGATCCTACAATGAGCAGTTCTTC. The encoded protein is CASSIEILAGSYNEQFF.

This clone was seen only once. This chain uses TRBV29-1 with TRBJ2-5; TRBD1 matches at 7 bases. The CDR3 is 13 residues long. J gave up 11 bases and V 4 bases, and 13 bases lay outside the gene matches. Germline V gene sequence: CDR1 SQVTM, CDR2 ANQGSEA. The CDR3 DNA reads as TGCAGCGTTGCAGAGACAGGGTTGATTGAGCAGTACTTC. Translated: CSVAETGLIEQYF.

The J gene is TRBJ1-6, the V gene TRBV6-1, with a possible D match to TRBD1 (6 bases). The CDR3 is made up of 14 amino acids. Trimming took off 2 bases at V and 6 bases at J, with 8 bases between the two ends. CDR1 MNHNS and CDR2 SASEGT come from the germline V gene. The CDR3 DNA reads TGTGCCAGCAGTGAAAAAGGGGGTAATTCACCCCTCCACTTT. Encoded protein: CASSEKGGNSPLHF.

The chain combines TRBV18 with TRBJ2-7; 10 nucleotides line up with TRBD1. Germline CDR1 is KGHSH and CDR2 is LQKENI. Trimming took 2 bases from V and 6 from J; bases not matched to a gene: 7. This CDR3 region has 15 residues. CDR3 DNA: TGTGCCAGCTCACCAGGACCGGGACAGGGGATCGAGCAGTACTTC. It yields the protein CASSPGPGQGIEQYF.

The chain joins TRBV19 to TRBJ2-1; 8 bases are shared with TRBD2. V trimming: 4 bases; J trimming: 5 bases; junction bases outside the gene matches: 16. The V gene's germline CDR1 is LNHDA and CDR2 SQIVND (reference sequence). The CDR3 runs to 18 residues. This chain's CDR3 is CASSRREFGGGLHNEQFF. The DNA of the CDR3 is TGTGCCAGTAGTAGGAGGGAGTTCGGCGGGGGGCTTCACAATGAGCAGTTCTTC.

The genes are TRBV6-5 and TRBJ1-1; D is ambiguous. Germline CDR1 MNHEY, CDR2 SVGAGI. V dropped 2 bases and J dropped 5 bases, with 9 bases sitting between them. This CDR3 region has 13 residues. Written as DNA, the CDR3 is TGTGCCAGCAGTTACCGGGGAGGGACTGAAGCTTTCTTT. Translated, it gives CASSYRGGTEAFF.

This clone was counted a few times. The genes are TRBV10-3 and TRBJ2-7; D might be TRBD1 (6 bases). The CDR3 has 12 residues. Trimming removed 5 bases at V and 3 bases at J, with 8 bases between. CDR1 ENHRY and CDR2 SYGVKD come from the germline V gene. The CDR3 DNA is TGTGCCATCAGTTTGACAGGCTACGAGCAGTACTTC. Translated, it gives CAISLTGYEQYF.

The J gene is TRBJ2-2, the V gene TRBV6-5; D not resolved. This CDR3 is 16 amino acids long. CDR1 is MNHEY, CDR2 SVGAGI, per germline. With 2 bases removed from V and 2 bases from J, the gap between germline ends came to 12 bases. This CDR3 reads CASSYGQVFNTGELFF. CDR3 nucleotides: TGTGCCAGCAGTTACGGTCAGGTATTCAACACCGGGGAGCTGTTTTTT.

This CDR3 is CASMGGASGGRYNEQFF. The CDR3, as DNA: TGCGCCAGCATGGGGGGGGCCTCAGGGGGCAGGTACAATGAGCAGTTCTTC. V gene TRBV5-1 combines with J gene TRBJ2-1, with D perhaps TRBD1 (8 bases). The V gene lost 6 bases and the J gene lost 4 bases, with 23 bases spanning the gap. Germline lookup yields CDR1 SGHRS and CDR2 YFSETQ. The length of the CDR3 is 17 residues.

This clone was observed a few times. The chain employs TRBV14 and TRBJ1-1, with D possibly TRBD1 on 6 matching bases. In germline, CDR1 is SGHDN, CDR2 FVKESK. There are 18 residues in the CDR3. Trimming stripped 0 bases from V and 4 bases from J, with 21 bases between. For the CDR3, the DNA is TGTGCCAGCAGCCAAGATCGGGCCTGGACAGTCAGGAGCACTGAAGCTTTCTTT. Amino acid sequence: CASSQDRAWTVRSTEAFF.

This rearrangement joins TRBV7-9 to TRBJ2-7, with 12 positions matching TRBD1. Unmatched junction bases numbered 6, after V lost 2 bases and J lost 1 base. CDR1 SEHNR and CDR2 FQNEAQ come from the germline V gene (reference sequence). The CDR3 is 17 residues long. The CDR3 spells CASSLRDRGRGSYEQYF. CDR3 nucleotide sequence: TGTGCCAGCAGCTTACGGGACAGGGGGCGAGGGTCCTACGAGCAGTACTTC.

The CDR3 is CASRRQGSTDTQYF. The CDR3, as DNA: TGTGCCAGTAGGCGGCAGGGGAGCACAGATACGCAGTATTTT. The gene calls are TRBV19 and TRBJ2-3; maybe TRBD1 (6 bases). The CDR3 is 14 amino acids. Trimming cost V 6 bases and J 0 bases, with 10 bases left between them. Per the germline V gene, CDR1 is LNHDA and CDR2 is SQIVND (reference sequence).

The chain uses TRBV13 and TRBJ2-5; D possibly corresponds to TRBD2 (6 bases). The CDR3 sequence is 15 residues long. CDR1 and CDR2 from the germline V gene are PRHDT and FYEKMQ (reference sequence). V dropped 2 bases and J dropped 1 base, with 11 bases sitting between them. The CDR3 loop is CASSLRRGFQETQYF. The CDR3 DNA follows: TGTGCCAGCAGCTTAAGGCGGGGATTCCAAGAGACCCAGTACTTC.

The CDR3 loop is CASADNSGANVLTF. CDR3 sequence (DNA): TGTGCCAGCGCGGACAACTCTGGGGCCAACGTCCTGACTTTC. This chain connects TRBV18 to TRBJ2-6; perhaps TRBD1 as D (5 bases). CDR1 is KGHSH, CDR2 LQKENI, per germline. The CDR3 contains 14 residues. V lost 8 bases, J lost 0 bases, and 8 bases lay in between.

The CDR3 sequence is CASSQGPNRVGATNEKLFF. CDR3 nucleotides: TGCGCCAGCAGCCAAGGCCCTAATCGGGTCGGGGCAACTAATGAAAAACTGTTTTTT. The J gene is TRBJ1-4, the V gene TRBV4-1; D not certain. CDR1 is MGHRA and CDR2 is YSYEKL in the germline V gene. Deletions cut 1 base from V and 0 bases from J, with 18 bases between. The CDR3 is 19 residues long.

This chain uses TRBV4-2 with TRBJ2-5; possibly TRBD2 for D (6 bases). The CDR3 runs 14 residues. V lost 1 base and J 4 bases, leaving 10 bases between the germline ends. Germline V gene lookup returns CDR1 LGHNA and CDR2 YNFKEQ. Here the CDR3 DNA reads TGTGCCAGCAGCCAAGGTGGGGGGACAGAGACCCAGTACTTC. Amino acid sequence: CASSQGGGTETQYF.

V and J are TRBV2 and TRBJ1-2; no firm D call. Germline V gene data show CDR1 as SNHLY and CDR2 as FYNNEI. V was shortened by 6 bases and J by 5 bases, with 10 bases between the two germline ends. This CDR3 has 12 residues. CDR3 sequence (DNA): TGTGCCAGCAGCCCCAACAGATATGGCTACACCTTC. Its translation: CASSPNRYGYTF.

The chain links TRBV18 to TRBJ2-1; 8 positions agree with TRBD2. V shed 5 bases, J shed 6 bases, and the junction held 15 bases outside the gene matches. The CDR3 loop spans 17 amino acids. The germline V gene encodes CDR1 KGHSH and CDR2 LQKENI. This CDR3 reads CASSAPISRTSSNEQFF. CDR3 nucleotide sequence: TGTGCCAGCTCAGCGCCAATCTCCAGGACTAGCAGCAATGAGCAGTTCTTC.